The rows below give T cell receptor beta chains drawn from one sample of a study of OX40 agonist ivuxolimab in advanced cancers. Sequenced by immunoSEQ multiplex PCR; TCRdb stores in-frame clones only, minus some. The table includes approximately 98,000 clones, less than 85% detected once. The source material was CD4+ or CD8+ T cells sorted from blood, sampled in a trial of the OX40 agonist ivuxolimab. The source of these receptors is an adult with an advanced solid tumor such as melanoma, head and neck, liver or kidney cancer. CDR3s include the opening cysteine and the closing phenylalanine or tryptophan. The D gene is left open where the match is weak. Expanded clones get a size class; other rows say once, few or many, or leave the size out.

V	J	size	D	CDR3	DNA
TRBV27	TRBJ2-7	.	.	CASSSPLQTTGEGEQYF	TGTGCCAGCAGCTCACCCCTCCAAACCACAGGGGAGGGCGAGCAGTACTTC
TRBV6-5	TRBJ1-2	.	.	CASSTGLGARTF	TGTGCCAGCAGTACGGGGTTGGGGGCGAGGACCTTC
TRBV5-8	TRBJ1-6	.	TRBD1	CASRGTGVSPLHF	TGTGCCAGCAGAGGGACAGGGGTCTCACCCCTCCACTTT
TRBV19	TRBJ1-4	.	.	CASSIAGRANEKLFF	TGTGCCAGTAGTATAGCCGGGCGAGCTAATGAAAAACTGTTTTTT
TRBV2	TRBJ2-3	.	.	CASSDTKLGTDTQYF	TGTGCCAGCAGTGATACGAAACTAGGCACAGATACGCAGTATTTT
TRBV5-1	TRBJ2-3	.	TRBD2	CASSLAPSGSRDTQYF	TGCGCCAGCAGCTTGGCACCTAGCGGGTCCCGGGATACGCAGTATTTT
TRBV18	TRBJ2-5	.	TRBD1	CASSPGTGARETQYF	TGTGCCAGCTCACCCGGAACAGGGGCAAGGGAGACCCAGTACTTC
TRBV6-1	TRBJ2-5	.	.	CASSVGGAPQETQYF	TGTGCCAGCAGTGTCGGGGGCGCTCCGCAAGAGACCCAGTACTTC
TRBV2	TRBJ2-2	.	TRBD2	CASSALAGGRGTGELFF	TGTGCCAGCAGTGCACTAGCGGGGGGTCGGGGCACCGGGGAGCTGTTTTTT
TRBV7-2	TRBJ2-1	.	.	CASSLGQILSYNEQFF	TGTGCCAGCAGCTTAGGGCAGATCCTCTCCTACAATGAGCAGTTCTTC
TRBV19	TRBJ1-1	.	.	CATVGEMNTEAFF	TGTGCCACCGTAGGGGAGATGAACACTGAAGCTTTCTTT
TRBV7-2	TRBJ2-5	.	.	CASSGGSAGFETQYF	TGTGCCAGCAGCGGGGGGTCCGCAGGCTTTGAGACCCAGTACTTC
TRBV2	TRBJ2-7	.	TRBD1	CASSAPYGQGVEQYF	TGTGCCAGCAGTGCGCCATATGGACAGGGGGTTGAGCAGTACTTC
TRBV19	TRBJ2-1	.	TRBD2	CASSSQTSGGAYEQFF	TGTGCCAGTAGTTCCCAGACTAGCGGGGGGGCCTATGAGCAGTTCTTC
TRBV6-5	TRBJ2-1	.	.	CASSYTGVEQFF	TGTGCCAGCAGTTACACGGGGGTTGAGCAGTTCTTC
TRBV6-5	TRBJ1-4	.	.	CASSYPRREIHEKLFF	TGTGCCAGCAGTTACCCAAGAAGGGAGATTCATGAAAAACTGTTTTTT
TRBV10-2	TRBJ2-1	.	TRBD2	CASRAFGGSSYNEQFF	TGCGCCAGCAGGGCCTTTGGCGGGAGCTCCTACAATGAGCAGTTCTTC
TRBV27	TRBJ2-3	.	.	CATGPWDTQYF	TGTGCCACCGGGCCCTGGGATACGCAGTATTTT
TRBV5-1	TRBJ2-7	.	TRBD1	CASSAGQGWVYEQYF	TGCGCCAGCAGCGCTGGACAGGGGTGGGTGTACGAGCAGTACTTC
TRBV6-6	TRBJ1-1	.	.	CASSIGTTLADAEAFF	TGTGCCAGCAGTATCGGGACGACATTAGCGGACGCTGAAGCTTTCTTT
TRBV4-1	TRBJ2-1	.	.	CASSHQTGDEQFF	TGCGCCAGCAGCCACCAGACGGGGGATGAGCAGTTCTTC
TRBV7-2	TRBJ2-5	.	TRBD1	CASSPWTGTQETQYF	TGTGCCAGCAGCCCTTGGACAGGGACCCAAGAGACCCAGTACTTC
TRBV7-9	TRBJ2-1	.	.	CASSLSSPEQFF	TGTGCCAGCAGCTTGAGCAGCCCTGAGCAGTTCTTC
TRBV19	TRBJ1-2	.	.	CASSATANYGYTF	TGTGCCAGTTCGGCGACAGCTAACTATGGCTACACCTTC
TRBV10-3	TRBJ1-2	.	TRBD1	CAISLQGAYGYTF	TGTGCCATCAGTCTCCAGGGGGCATATGGCTACACCTTC
TRBV11-2	TRBJ1-2	.	.	CASSQQGIPNYGYTF	TGTGCCAGCAGCCAACAGGGAATCCCTAACTATGGCTACACCTTC
TRBV9	TRBJ1-1	.	.	CASSVDYSGYTEAFF	TGTGCCAGCAGCGTAGATTATTCCGGATACACTGAAGCTTTCTTT
TRBV18	TRBJ1-6	few	.	CASSPGPGRALHF	TGTGCCAGCTCACCGGGTCCTGGGAGGGCCCTCCACTTT
TRBV2	TRBJ2-1	.	TRBD2	CGIKSGTNSYNEQFF	TGTGGGATAAAATCCGGGACTAACAGCTACAATGAGCAGTTCTTC
TRBV2	TRBJ2-3	.	.	CASSVRGWSTDTQYF	TGTGCCAGCAGTGTAAGGGGTTGGAGCACAGATACGCAGTATTTT
TRBV5-6	TRBJ2-7	.	.	CASSLAPAELYEQYF	TGTGCCAGCAGCTTGGCGCCAGCCGAGCTCTACGAGCAGTACTTC
TRBV5-6	TRBJ1-5	.	.	CASRSGTPDAVLSNQPQHF	TGTGCCAGCAGGTCGGGGACACCCGACGCTGTTCTTAGCAATCAGCCCCAGCATTTT
TRBV19	TRBJ2-6	.	TRBD1	CASSTTGVGANVLTF	TGTGCCAGTAGTACCACAGGGGTTGGGGCCAACGTCCTGACTTTC
TRBV6-4	TRBJ1-5	.	TRBD1	CASLGQGMGSNQPQHF	TGTGCCAGCCTCGGACAGGGGATGGGGAGCAATCAGCCCCAGCATTTT
TRBV29-1	TRBJ1-1	.	.	CSVRDYEAFF	TGCAGCGTTCGAGACTATGAAGCTTTCTTT
TRBV11-3	TRBJ1-1	.	TRBD1	CASSMTGLGTEAFF	TGTGCCAGCAGCATGACAGGGCTGGGCACTGAAGCTTTCTTT
TRBV2	TRBJ2-1	.	.	CASSGRAVNEQFF	TGTGCCAGCAGTGGCAGGGCGGTCAATGAGCAGTTCTTC
TRBV28	TRBJ2-5	.	TRBD1	CASLTRTGTETQYF	TGTGCCAGCCTCACCCGGACAGGGACAGAGACCCAGTACTTC
TRBV5-6	TRBJ1-4	.	.	CASSWGVSTDEKLFF	TGTGCCAGCAGCTGGGGGGTATCGACCGACGAAAAACTGTTTTTT
TRBV7-6	TRBJ2-7	few	TRBD1	CASSATGAEQYF	TGTGCCAGCAGCGCTACAGGGGCCGAGCAGTACTTC
TRBV7-8	TRBJ2-6	.	TRBD1	CASSSGTGGTTGANVLTF	TGTGCCAGCAGCTCCGGGACAGGGGGCACAACTGGGGCCAACGTCCTGACTTTC
TRBV6-1	TRBJ2-7	.	.	CASSEIQSLSYEQYF	TGTGCCAGCAGTGAAATCCAGTCCCTCTCCTACGAGCAGTACTTC
TRBV6-6	TRBJ2-7	.	TRBD2	CASSWSSGNNEQYF	TGTGCCAGCAGTTGGAGTAGCGGGAACAACGAGCAGTACTTC
TRBV4-2	TRBJ2-7	once	.	CASSPAAGHEQYF	TGTGCCAGCAGCCCGGCGGCAGGCCACGAGCAGTACTTC
TRBV11-2	TRBJ1-1	.	TRBD1	CASSLETGGHAGAFF	TGTGCCAGCAGCTTAGAAACAGGGGGGCACGCTGGAGCTTTCTTT
TRBV19	TRBJ2-1	.	TRBD2	CASSGGLAANEQFF	TGTGCCAGTAGTGGGGGACTAGCGGCCAATGAGCAGTTCTTC
TRBV2	TRBJ1-4	.	.	CASSEREDEKLFF	TGTGCCAGCAGTGAACGAGAGGATGAAAAACTGTTTTTT
TRBV6-5	TRBJ1-2	.	.	CASSYEGNYGYTF	TGTGCCAGCAGTTATGAGGGGAACTATGGCTACACCTTC
TRBV4-2	TRBJ2-1	.	TRBD2	CASSQETGTSEMFF	TGTGCCAGCAGCCAAGAAACCGGGACTAGCGAGATGTTCTTC
TRBV7-3	TRBJ2-2	.	.	CASRSGLFTGELFF	TGTGCCAGCAGATCAGGACTTTTTACCGGGGAGCTGTTTTTT
TRBV11-2	TRBJ2-7	.	TRBD1	CASSRGQPAYEQYF	TGTGCCAGCAGCCGGGGACAGCCAGCCTACGAGCAGTACTTC